This is a list of T cell receptor beta chains from one sample in a study of cytomegalovirus exposure and HLA in healthy donors. The table came from immunoSEQ multiplex PCR; TCRdb's copy has only in-frame clones and leaves some out. The sample records tens of thousands of clones, about four fifths being singletons. Sequenced material: PBMCs. These receptors originate from a woman between 40 and 50 years old in good health and CMV-seronegative. The CDR3 runs from the conserved cysteine through the conserved F or W. The order of the fields is J gene, V gene, D gene, clone size, CDR3 protein, CDR3 DNA. A D gene is named only where the DNA matches it firmly. The size field is filled for only some rows; it gives once, few, many or a size class.

>TRBJ2-5|TRBV7-2|.|.
CASSLSRQETQYF
TGTGCCAGCAGCTTAAGCAGGCAAGAGACCCAGTACTTC
>TRBJ2-1|TRBV2|.|once
CASRQGLTYNEQFF
TGTGCCAGCAGACAGGGCCTGACCTACAATGAGCAGTTCTTC
>TRBJ1-2|TRBV7-2|.|.
CASSPAGNYGYTF
TGTGCCAGCAGCCCGGCGGGGAACTATGGCTACACCTTC
>TRBJ2-5|TRBV6-6|TRBD1|few
CASTHRDRGQETQYF
TGTGCCAGCACCCACCGGGACAGGGGCCAAGAGACCCAGTACTTC
>TRBJ1-1|TRBV7-6|.|.
CASSLAQGSGNTEAFF
TGTGCCAGCAGCTTAGCGCAAGGGAGTGGGAACACTGAAGCTTTCTTT
>TRBJ1-3|TRBV28|.|.
CASCIPGLGGNTIYF
TGTGCCAGCTGTATCCCAGGGTTAGGGGGAAACACCATATATTTT
>TRBJ2-1|TRBV6-4|TRBD2|few
CASSPSGGEYNEQFF
TGTGCCAGCAGTCCGAGCGGGGGCGAGTACAATGAGCAGTTCTTC
>TRBJ1-2|TRBV6-5|TRBD1|.
CASSDYRGLRYGYTF
TGTGCCAGCAGTGACTACAGGGGGCTGAGGTATGGCTACACCTTC
>TRBJ2-7|TRBV5-1|.|.
CASSFGTREQYF
TGCGCCAGCAGCTTCGGGACACGGGAGCAGTACTTC
>TRBJ1-1|TRBV18|.|.
CASSPETSEAFF
TGTGCCAGCTCACCCGAGACATCTGAAGCTTTCTTT
>TRBJ2-1|TRBV4-3|TRBD2|.
CASSHGTSGYNEQFF
TGCGCCAGCAGCCACGGGACTAGCGGCTACAATGAGCAGTTCTTC
>TRBJ1-3|TRBV7-2|TRBD1|.
CASSLWVGGGSGNTIYF
TGTGCCAGCAGCTTATGGGTAGGGGGCGGATCTGGAAACACCATATATTTT
>TRBJ2-3|TRBV27|.|.
CASSLTARSPSTDTQYF
TGTGCCAGCAGTTTAACCGCCAGATCTCCTAGCACAGATACGCAGTATTTT
>TRBJ2-7|TRBV18|.|.
CASSRQNYEQYF
TGTGCCAGCTCACGACAAAACTACGAGCAGTACTTC
>TRBJ1-2|TRBV6-1|TRBD1|.
CASSEYTQGAYGYTF
TGTGCCAGCAGTGAATATACACAGGGGGCCTATGGCTACACCTTC
>TRBJ1-2|TRBV2|.|.
CASSDLAGAAYGYTF
TGTGCCAGCAGTGACCTGGCAGGGGCCGCCTATGGCTACACCTTC
>TRBJ2-2|TRBV7-2|TRBD1|.
CASSFWTGMDGELFF
TGTGCCAGCAGCTTCTGGACAGGGATGGACGGGGAGCTGTTTTTT
>TRBJ1-6|TRBV5-4|.|.
CASSSVVGRTPLHF
TGTGCCAGCAGCTCGGTCGTGGGGCGGACACCCCTCCACTTT
>TRBJ1-2|TRBV6-4|.|.
CASRQAPGGYGYTF
TGTGCCAGCAGACAGGCGCCCGGGGGCTATGGCTACACCTTC
>TRBJ2-1|TRBV9|.|.
CASSVTGVSSYNEQFF
TGTGCCAGCAGCGTGACAGGTGTGAGCTCCTACAATGAGCAGTTCTTC
>TRBJ1-6|TRBV5-5|.|.
CASSPEQASASPLHF
TGTGCCAGCAGCCCCGAACAGGCGAGTGCTTCACCCCTCCACTTT
>TRBJ1-1|TRBV5-4|.|once
CATTLGQQNTEAFF
TGTGCCACCACCCTGGGGCAGCAGAACACTGAAGCTTTCTTT
>TRBJ2-5|TRBV7-3|TRBD2|.
CASSLGTSGGLETQYF
TGTGCCAGCAGCTTAGGGACTAGCGGGGGGCTAGAGACCCAGTACTTC
>TRBJ1-2|TRBV28|.|.
CASNPGYGYTF
TGTGCCAGCAATCCAGGATATGGCTACACCTTC
>TRBJ1-5|TRBV2|.|.
CASSVGTVYSNQPQHF
TGTGCCAGCAGTGTTGGAACAGTTTATAGCAATCAGCCCCAGCATTTT
>TRBJ1-4|TRBV6-5|TRBD1|few
CASSLGQGLNEKLFF
TGTGCCAGCAGTCTAGGACAGGGCCTTAATGAAAAACTGTTTTTT
>TRBJ2-5|TRBV11-2|TRBD2|.
CASSQGTSGGEGTQYF
TGTGCCAGCAGCCAAGGGACTAGCGGGGGCGAAGGGACCCAGTACTTC
>TRBJ1-5|TRBV4-3|.|.
CASSQEAGLGQPQHF
TGCGCCAGCAGCCAAGAGGCAGGGTTGGGACAGCCCCAGCATTTT
>TRBJ2-5|TRBV29-1|TRBD2|once
CSVRDYQETQYF
TGCAGCGTCCGGGACTATCAAGAGACCCAGTACTTC
>TRBJ1-3|TRBV7-9|TRBD1|.
CASSSWTGGDTIYF
TGTGCCAGCAGCTCTTGGACAGGGGGCGACACCATATATTTT
>TRBJ2-2|TRBV5-6|TRBD1|.
CASSLRDRANTGELFF
TGTGCCAGCAGCTTGAGGGACAGGGCGAACACCGGGGAGCTGTTTTTT
>TRBJ1-2|TRBV6-6|.|once
CASSWGGRNGYTF
TGTGCCAGCAGTTGGGGGGGGCGGAATGGCTACACCTTC
>TRBJ1-2|TRBV9|TRBD1|.
CASNRDREGRSGYTF
TGTGCCAGCAACCGAGACAGGGAAGGTAGGAGTGGCTACACCTTC
>TRBJ1-5|TRBV19|TRBD1|.
CAGWGQVIGCCFRPQHF
TGTGCCGGGTGGGGACAGGTAATTGGGTGCTGCTTTAGGCCCCAGCATTTT
>TRBJ1-4|TRBV10-3|.|few
CASQRDTATNEKLFF
TGTGCCTCTCAACGGGACACTGCAACTAATGAAAAACTGTTTTTT
>TRBJ1-1|TRBV7-9|.|.
CASKEINTEAFF
TGTGCCAGCAAAGAGATTAACACTGAAGCTTTCTTT
>TRBJ2-2|TRBV11-3|.|.
CASSLGAGIPNTGELFF
TGTGCCAGCAGCTTGGGGGCCGGGATCCCTAACACCGGGGAGCTGTTTTTT
>TRBJ2-7|TRBV5-1|TRBD2|.
CASSSGLAGTSYEQYF
TGCGCCAGCAGCTCCGGACTAGCGGGGACCTCCTACGAGCAGTACTTC
>TRBJ2-5|TRBV5-1|TRBD2|.
CASSLSAGGPETQYF
TGCGCCAGCAGCTTGTCAGCGGGGGGGCCAGAGACCCAGTACTTC
>TRBJ1-1|TRBV5-1|.|.
CASSRGATGIRSPPLSEAFF
TGCGCCAGCAGCCGGGGAGCTACAGGGATTCGCTCTCCCCCTCTAAGCGAAGCTTTCTTT
>TRBJ2-7|TRBV7-2|.|.
CASSLVGGGLPYEQYF
TGTGCCAGCAGCTTAGTGGGAGGCGGGCTACCCTACGAGCAGTACTTC